The clone carrying this TCR beta chain was observed many times. Its cognate antigen is unknown. Amplification of ligated cDNA took four PCR rounds with SP2 and nested alpha and beta constant primers. Blood and skin TCR RNA was reverse transcribed with alpha and beta constant primers. TCRdb passed the 5' RACE reads through MiXCR, listing each CDR3 protein once. The repertoire holds tens of thousands of distinct CDR3 sequences, with around 8% as singletons. This entry is derived from a study of naive and memory T cell subsets. Whole-study results and caveats: Potentially, T cell activation and differentiation skew this RNA-based measurement.

The CDR3 covers 15 residues. V gave up 6 bases and J gave up 0 bases, with 14 bases separating them. Germline values: CDR1 MNHEY, CDR2 SVGAGI. An oligonucleotide containing a UMI was ligated to the 3' end of TCR cDNA. This rearrangement joins TRBV6-5 to TRBJ1-1, with D possibly being TRBD1 (5 bases). The TCR comes from a female donor in good health. The CDR3 DNA reads TGTGCCAGCAGCACTCCGGGGCAGATGAACACTGAAGCTTTCTTT. This sequence encodes CASSTPGQMNTEAFF.